This entry is about one T cell receptor (beta chain). The antigen is unknown. Clones were sequenced by immunoSEQ multiplex PCR, and TCRdb holds only the in-frame ones, with some missing. The data contain under 60,000 clones, 70% to 75% of them seen just once; the ten biggest clones take up about a tenth. This entry is derived from a study of T cell clones after liver transplantation. For the study at large: Liver transplant recipients had immunosuppression withdrawal attempted within 2 years. Three of the eight recipients were HCV-positive; the rest had non-autoimmune, non-viral transplant indications. Findings and limits, study-wide: A larger donor-reactive than third-party decline suggested partial antigen-specific deletion.

The clonotype originates from a human patient who received a liver transplant. Some T cells may possibly be graft donor cells. The sample was CD4+ T cells from blood, taken at the 22-month timepoint.

The CDR3 reads CASSYSSGQGKETQYF. CDR3 DNA: TGTGCCAGCAGTTACTCTTCGGGACAGGGTAAAGAGACCCAGTACTTC. The chain is built from TRBV6-6 and TRBJ2-5; the match to TRBD1 covers 9 bases. The length of the CDR3 is 16 residues. The germline CDR1 and CDR2 sequences are MNHNY and SVGAGI (reference sequence). Trimming at V came to 0 bases and at J to 3 bases, leaving 5 bases not matched to a gene.